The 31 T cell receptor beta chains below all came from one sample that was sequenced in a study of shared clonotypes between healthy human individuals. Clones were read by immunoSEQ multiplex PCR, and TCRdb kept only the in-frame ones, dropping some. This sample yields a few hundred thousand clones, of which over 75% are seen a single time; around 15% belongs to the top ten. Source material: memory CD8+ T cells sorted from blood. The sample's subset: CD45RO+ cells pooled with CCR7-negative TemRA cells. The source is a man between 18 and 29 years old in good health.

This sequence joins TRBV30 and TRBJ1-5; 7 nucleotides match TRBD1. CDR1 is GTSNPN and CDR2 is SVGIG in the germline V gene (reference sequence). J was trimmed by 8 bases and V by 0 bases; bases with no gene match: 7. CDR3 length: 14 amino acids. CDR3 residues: CAWSVEPGGKPQHF. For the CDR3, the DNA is TGTGCCTGGAGTGTAGAACCAGGGGGAAAGCCCCAGCATTTT.

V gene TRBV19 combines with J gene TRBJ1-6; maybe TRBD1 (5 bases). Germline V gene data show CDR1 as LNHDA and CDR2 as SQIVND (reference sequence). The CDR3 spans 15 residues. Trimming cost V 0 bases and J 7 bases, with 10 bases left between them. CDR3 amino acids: CASSIDGAGNSPLHF. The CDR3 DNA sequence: TGTGCCAGTAGTATAGACGGGGCAGGCAATTCACCCCTCCACTTT.

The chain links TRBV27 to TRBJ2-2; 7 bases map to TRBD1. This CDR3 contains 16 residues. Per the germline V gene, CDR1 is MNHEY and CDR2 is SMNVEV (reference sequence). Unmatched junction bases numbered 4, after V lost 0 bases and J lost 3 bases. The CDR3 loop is CASSLSLQGDTGELFF. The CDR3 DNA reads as TGTGCCAGCAGTTTATCGTTGCAGGGGGACACCGGGGAGCTGTTTTTT.

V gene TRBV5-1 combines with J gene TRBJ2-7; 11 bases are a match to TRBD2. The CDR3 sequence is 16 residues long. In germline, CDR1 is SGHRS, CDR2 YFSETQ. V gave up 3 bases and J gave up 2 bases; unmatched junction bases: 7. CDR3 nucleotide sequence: TGCGCCAGCAGCTCCCCCACTAGCGGGGGAGCCTACGAGCAGTACTTC. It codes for CASSSPTSGGAYEQYF.

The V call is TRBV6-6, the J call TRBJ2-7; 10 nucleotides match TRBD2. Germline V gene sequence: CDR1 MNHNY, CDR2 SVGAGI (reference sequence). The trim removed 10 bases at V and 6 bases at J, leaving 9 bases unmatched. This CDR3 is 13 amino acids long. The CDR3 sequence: CATGLASYAEQYF. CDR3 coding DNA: TGTGCCACGGGACTAGCGTCGTATGCCGAGCAGTACTTC.

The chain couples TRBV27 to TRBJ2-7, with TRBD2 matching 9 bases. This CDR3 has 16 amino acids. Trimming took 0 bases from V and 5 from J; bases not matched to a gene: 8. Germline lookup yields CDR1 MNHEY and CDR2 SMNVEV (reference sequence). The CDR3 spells CASSLSSGGLKDEQYF. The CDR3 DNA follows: TGTGCCAGCAGTTTATCTAGCGGGGGACTTAAAGACGAGCAGTACTTC.

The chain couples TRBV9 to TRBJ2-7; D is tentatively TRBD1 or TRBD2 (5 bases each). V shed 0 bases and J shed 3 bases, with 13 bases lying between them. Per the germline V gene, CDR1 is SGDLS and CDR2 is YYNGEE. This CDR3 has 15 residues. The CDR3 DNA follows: TGTGCCAGCAGCGTAGCTCCTGGGGGTGGCTACGAGCAGTACTTC. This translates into CASSVAPGGGYEQYF.

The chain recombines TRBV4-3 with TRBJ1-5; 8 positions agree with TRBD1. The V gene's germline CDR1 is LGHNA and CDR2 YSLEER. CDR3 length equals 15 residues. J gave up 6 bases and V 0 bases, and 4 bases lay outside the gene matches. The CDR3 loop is CASSQDTGGGQPQHF. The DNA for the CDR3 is TGCGCCAGCAGCCAAGATACAGGGGGGGGTCAGCCCCAGCATTTT.

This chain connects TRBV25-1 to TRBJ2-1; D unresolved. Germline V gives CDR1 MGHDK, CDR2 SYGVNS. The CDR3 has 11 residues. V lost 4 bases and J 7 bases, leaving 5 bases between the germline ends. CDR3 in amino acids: CASSVTNEQFF. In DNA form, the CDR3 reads TGTGCCAGCAGTGTGACTAATGAGCAGTTCTTC. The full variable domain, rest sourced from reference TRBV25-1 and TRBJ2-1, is EADIYQTPRYLVIGTGKKITLECSQTMGHDKMYWYQQDPGMELHLIHYSYGVNSTEKGDLSSESTVSRIRTEHFPLTLESARPSHTSQYLCASSVTNEQFFGPGTRLTVL.

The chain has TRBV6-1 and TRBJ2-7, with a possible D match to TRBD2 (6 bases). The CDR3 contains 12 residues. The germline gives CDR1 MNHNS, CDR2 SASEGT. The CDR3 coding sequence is TGTGTCTCGGGCGGGATAATCTACGAGCAGTACTTC. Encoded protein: CVSGGIIYEQYF.

CDR3 amino acids: CASSPHLAGEDNEQFF. The CDR3 nucleotides are TGCGCCAGCAGCCCCCACTTAGCGGGAGAGGACAATGAGCAGTTCTTC. V usage is TRBV4-3 and J usage is TRBJ2-1, with 9 bases fitting TRBD2. J was trimmed by 5 bases and V by 4 bases; bases with no gene match: 9. Germline CDR1 reads LGHNA; CDR2 reads YSLEER. This CDR3 is 16 amino acids long.

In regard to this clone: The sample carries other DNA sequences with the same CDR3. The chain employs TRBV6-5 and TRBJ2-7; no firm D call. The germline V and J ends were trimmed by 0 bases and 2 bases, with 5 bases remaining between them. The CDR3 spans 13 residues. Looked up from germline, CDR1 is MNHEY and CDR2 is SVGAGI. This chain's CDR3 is CASSYSSAYEQYF. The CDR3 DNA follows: TGTGCCAGCAGTTACTCCTCAGCCTACGAGCAGTACTTC.

The CDR3 DNA is TGTGCCAGCAGTTCCCAGTCTAGGGCCTTTGAAAAACTGTTTTTT. Its translation is CASSSQSRAFEKLFF. The rearrangement links TRBV27 to TRBJ1-4; no reliable D call. Germline values: CDR1 MNHEY, CDR2 SMNVEV (reference sequence). Trimming took 4 bases from V and 7 from J, leaving 16 bases between them. The CDR3 contains 15 residues.

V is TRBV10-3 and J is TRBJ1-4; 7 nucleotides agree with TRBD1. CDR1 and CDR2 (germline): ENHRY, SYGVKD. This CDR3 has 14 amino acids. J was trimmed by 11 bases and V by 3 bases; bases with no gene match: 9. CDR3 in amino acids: CAISDMMGQRKLFF. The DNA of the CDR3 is TGTGCCATCAGTGACATGATGGGACAGAGGAAACTGTTTTTT.

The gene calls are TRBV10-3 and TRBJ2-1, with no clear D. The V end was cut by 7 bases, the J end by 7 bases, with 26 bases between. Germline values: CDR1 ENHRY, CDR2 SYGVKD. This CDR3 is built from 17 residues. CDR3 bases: TGTGCCATCACTACGGACCCCGTCTCAAGGTCAGGTAATGAGCAGTTCTTC. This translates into CAITTDPVSRSGNEQFF.

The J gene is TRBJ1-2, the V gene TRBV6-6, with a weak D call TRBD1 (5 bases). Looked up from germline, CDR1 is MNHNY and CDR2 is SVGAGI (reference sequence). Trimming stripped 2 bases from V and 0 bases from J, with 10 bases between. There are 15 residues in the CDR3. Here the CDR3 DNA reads TGTGCCAGCAGTTACGATGCAGGGACTAACTATGGCTACACCTTC. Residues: CASSYDAGTNYGYTF.

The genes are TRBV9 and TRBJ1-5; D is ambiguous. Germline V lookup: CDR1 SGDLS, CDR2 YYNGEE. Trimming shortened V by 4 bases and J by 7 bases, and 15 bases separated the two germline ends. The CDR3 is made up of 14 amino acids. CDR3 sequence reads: CASSPEGLGQPQHF. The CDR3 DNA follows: TGTGCCAGCAGCCCGGAAGGGCTCGGGCAGCCCCAGCATTTT.

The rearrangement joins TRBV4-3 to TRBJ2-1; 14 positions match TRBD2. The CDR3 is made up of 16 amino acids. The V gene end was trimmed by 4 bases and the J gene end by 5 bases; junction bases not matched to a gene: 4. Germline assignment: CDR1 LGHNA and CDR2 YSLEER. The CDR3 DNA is TGCGCCAGCAGCCTCGAGACTAGCGGGAGGGACAATGAGCAGTTCTTC. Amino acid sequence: CASSLETSGRDNEQFF.

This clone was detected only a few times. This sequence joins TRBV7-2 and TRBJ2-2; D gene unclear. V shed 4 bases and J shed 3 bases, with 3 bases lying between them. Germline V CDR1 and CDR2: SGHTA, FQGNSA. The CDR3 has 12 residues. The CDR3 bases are TGTGCCAGCAGCTCCGACACCGGGGAGCTGTTTTTT. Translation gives CASSSDTGELFF.

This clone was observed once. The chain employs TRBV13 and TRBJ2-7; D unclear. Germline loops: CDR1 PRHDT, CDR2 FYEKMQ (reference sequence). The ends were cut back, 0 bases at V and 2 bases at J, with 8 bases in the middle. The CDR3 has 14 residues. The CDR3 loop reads CASSLGLLAYEQYF. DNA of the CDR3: TGTGCCAGCAGCTTAGGACTCCTTGCCTACGAGCAGTACTTC.

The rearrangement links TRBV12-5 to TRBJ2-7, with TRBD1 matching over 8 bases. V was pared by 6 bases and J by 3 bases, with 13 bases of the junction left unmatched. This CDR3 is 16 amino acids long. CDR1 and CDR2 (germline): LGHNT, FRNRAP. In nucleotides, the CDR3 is TGTGCTAGTGGCCCTGCGGCCCAGACAGGGGACTACGAGCAGTACTTC. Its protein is CASGPAAQTGDYEQYF.

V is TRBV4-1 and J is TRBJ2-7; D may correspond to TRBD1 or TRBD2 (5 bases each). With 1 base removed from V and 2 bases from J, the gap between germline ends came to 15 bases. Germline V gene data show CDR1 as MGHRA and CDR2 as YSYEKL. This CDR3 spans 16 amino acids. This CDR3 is CASSQVPGPEPYEQYF. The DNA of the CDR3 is TGCGCCAGCAGCCAAGTTCCGGGGCCGGAACCCTACGAGCAGTACTTC.

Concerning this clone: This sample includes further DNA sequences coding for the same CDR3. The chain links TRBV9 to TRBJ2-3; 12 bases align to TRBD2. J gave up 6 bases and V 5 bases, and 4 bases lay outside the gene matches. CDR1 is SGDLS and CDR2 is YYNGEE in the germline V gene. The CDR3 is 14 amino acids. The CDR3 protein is CASSSSGREDTQYF. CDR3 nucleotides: TGTGCCAGCAGTTCTAGCGGGAGGGAGGATACGCAGTATTTT.

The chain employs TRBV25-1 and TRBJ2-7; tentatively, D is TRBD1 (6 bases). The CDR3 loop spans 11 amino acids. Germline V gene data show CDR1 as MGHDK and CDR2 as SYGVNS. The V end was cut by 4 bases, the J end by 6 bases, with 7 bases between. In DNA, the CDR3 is TGTGCCAGCAGTGTGACAGGCGAGCAGTACTTC. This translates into CASSVTGEQYF.

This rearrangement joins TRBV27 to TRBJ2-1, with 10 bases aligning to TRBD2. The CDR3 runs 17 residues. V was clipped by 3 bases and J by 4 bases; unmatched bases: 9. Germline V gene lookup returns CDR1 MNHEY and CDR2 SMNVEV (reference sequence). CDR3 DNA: TGTGCCAGCAGTTTCCTAGCGGGAGCAAGTCTGTACAATGAGCAGTTCTTC. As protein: CASSFLAGASLYNEQFF.

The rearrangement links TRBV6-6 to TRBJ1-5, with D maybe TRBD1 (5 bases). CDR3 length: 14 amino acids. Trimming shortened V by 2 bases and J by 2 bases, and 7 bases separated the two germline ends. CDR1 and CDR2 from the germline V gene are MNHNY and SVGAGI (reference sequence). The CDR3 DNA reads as TGTGCCAGCAGTTACAGGGGTGGCAATCAGCCCCAGCATTTT. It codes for CASSYRGGNQPQHF.

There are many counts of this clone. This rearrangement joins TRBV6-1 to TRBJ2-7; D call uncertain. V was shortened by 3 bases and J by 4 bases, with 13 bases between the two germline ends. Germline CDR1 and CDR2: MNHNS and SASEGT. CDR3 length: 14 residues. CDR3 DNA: TGTGCCAGCAGTGACGGATGGGGTCGTTACGAGCAGTACTTC. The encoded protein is CASSDGWGRYEQYF.

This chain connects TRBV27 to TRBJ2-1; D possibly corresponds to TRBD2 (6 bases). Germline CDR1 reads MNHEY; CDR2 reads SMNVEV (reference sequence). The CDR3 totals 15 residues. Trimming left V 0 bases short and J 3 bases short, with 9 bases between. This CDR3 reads CASSLSAEGYNEQFF. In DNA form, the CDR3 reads TGTGCCAGCAGTTTATCGGCGGAGGGCTACAATGAGCAGTTCTTC.

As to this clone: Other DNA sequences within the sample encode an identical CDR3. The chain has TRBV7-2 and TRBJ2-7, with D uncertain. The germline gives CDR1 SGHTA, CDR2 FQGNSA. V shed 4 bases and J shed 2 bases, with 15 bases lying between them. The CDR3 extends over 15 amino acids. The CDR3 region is CASSSGIGTAYEQYF. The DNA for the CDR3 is TGTGCCAGCAGCTCGGGCATTGGAACAGCCTACGAGCAGTACTTC.

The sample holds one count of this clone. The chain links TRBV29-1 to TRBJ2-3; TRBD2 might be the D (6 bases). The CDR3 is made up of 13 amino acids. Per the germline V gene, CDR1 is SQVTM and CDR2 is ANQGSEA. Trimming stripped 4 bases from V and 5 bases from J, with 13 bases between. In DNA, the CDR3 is TGCAGCGTTGTGCCGGGAGCTGGAGATACGCAGTATTTT. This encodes CSVVPGAGDTQYF.

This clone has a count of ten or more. The CDR3 reads CASSHLAGLRTEAFF. CDR3 in DNA: TGTGCCAGCAGCCACCTCGCCGGGTTGAGGACTGAAGCTTTCTTT. The rearrangement joins TRBV7-9 to TRBJ1-1, with D hard to call. Germline CDR1 SEHNR, CDR2 FQNEAQ (reference sequence). The CDR3 has 15 amino acids. With 5 bases removed from V and 5 bases from J, the gap between germline ends came to 18 bases. The full variable domain, in which reference TRBV7-9 and TRBJ1-1 provide the parts outside the CDR3, is DTGVSQNPRHKITKRGQNVTFRCDPISEHNRLYWYRQTLGQGPEFLTYFQNEAQLEKSRLLSDRFSAERPKGSFSTLEIQRTEQGDSAMYLCASSHLAGLRTEAFFGQGTRLTVV.